These 4 T cell receptor beta chains were sequenced from one sample in a study of blood T cell repertoires in COVID-19. TCRdb's copy holds only in-frame clones and misses some; the assay was immunoSEQ multiplex PCR. The data hold a few hundred thousand clones, with 92% observed a single time. The sample taken for sequencing was PBMCs or T cells enriched from blood (not recorded which). Every receptor here comes from a woman aged 25 to 39 who had recovered from COVID-19.

The chain has TRBV10-1 and TRBJ2-7, with TRBD1 as a possible D gene (5 bases). Germline CDR1 and CDR2: WNHNN and SYGVQD (reference sequence). The CDR3 extends over 13 amino acids. Trimming stripped 5 bases from V and 4 bases from J, with 12 bases between. The CDR3 coding sequence is TGCGCCAGCAGTTACAGGCCTTTTTACGAGCAGTACTTC. This gives the protein CASSYRPFYEQYF.

The rearrangement uses TRBV21-1 and TRBJ1-3; TRBD1, as called in the table, went unchecked against the DNA. TRBV21-1 is annotated as a pseudogene. This CDR3 has 17 amino acids. The CDR3 DNA reads TGTGCCAGCAGCACTCCCAGGGGGCATCTCTCTGGAAACACCATATATTTT. It specifies CASSTPRGHLSGNTIYF.

This sequence joins TRBV4-1 and TRBJ2-2; tentatively, D is TRBD2 (6 bases). Looked up from germline, CDR1 is MGHRA and CDR2 is YSYEKL. The CDR3 spans 15 residues. Trimming shortened V by 7 bases and J by 4 bases, and 16 bases separated the two germline ends. The CDR3 DNA sequence: TGCGCCAGCACCCAGGAGGGAGCGGGCACCGGGGAGCTGTTTTTT. This sequence encodes CASTQEGAGTGELFF.

This clone was seen a single time. V is TRBV5-6 and J is TRBJ1-2, with D hard to call. The V end lost 3 bases, the J end lost 0 bases, and 9 bases lay between the germline ends. Germline values: CDR1 SGHDT, CDR2 YYEEEE. This CDR3 comprises 14 residues. In DNA form, the CDR3 reads TGTGCCAGCAGCTACGGGGAGACTAACTATGGCTACACCTTC. As protein: CASSYGETNYGYTF.